This section outlines one T cell receptor (beta chain) sequence together with its context. These data originate in a study of blood T cell repertoires in COVID-19. Across the study: From T cells, B-cell-depleted T cells, or PBMCs came the material, which was cDNA or gDNA.

Trimming took 2 bases from V and 2 from J; bases not matched to a gene: 3. Germline lookup yields CDR1 SEHNR and CDR2 FQNEAQ (reference sequence). CDR3 length: 15 residues. Original processing notes: For nucleated cells, counts were estimated from reference gene primer amplification. Only in-frame clones appear in the TCRdb table, and some are missing; sequencing was by immunoSEQ multiplex PCR. V and J calls plus clone size are reproduced from that table; the DNA served to infer D and trimming. Here the sample spans tens of thousands of clones, around 83% being singletons. Material for sequencing was peripheral blood. The receptor comes from a human donor in a cohort sampled during active COVID-19. The rearrangement links TRBV7-9 to TRBJ1-5, with 7 positions matching TRBD1. The CDR3 spells CASSLTGARNQPQHF. CDR3 coding DNA: TGTGCCAGCAGCTTAACAGGGGCACGCAATCAGCCCCAGCATTTT.